This T cell receptor beta chain was recorded in a study of T cell changes during pregnancy in multiple sclerosis. The CDR3 spans 13 residues. Trimming at V came to 1 base and at J to 4 bases, leaving 0 bases not matched to a gene. In germline, CDR1 is SQVTM, CDR2 ANQGSEA. Data came from immunoSEQ multiplex PCR; TCRdb stores just in-frame clones and leaves some out. The data show about 100,000 clones, about 91% seen once. This sequence originates from a female donor with multiple sclerosis, enrolled in a pregnancy study. The sequences come from peripheral blood, collected in the second trimester of pregnancy. The chain employs TRBV29-1 and TRBJ2-1, with 8 bases fitting TRBD2. CDR3 DNA: TGCAGCGTTGAAGCGGGAGGGTACAATGAGCAGTTCTTC. Translated, it gives CSVEAGGYNEQFF.